The next 32 T cell receptor beta chains were all read from a single sample in a study of blood T cell repertoires in COVID-19. Data came from immunoSEQ multiplex PCR; TCRdb stores just in-frame clones and leaves some out. Altogether under 450,000 clones are present, about nine tenths being singletons, with the ten largest covering roughly 1.6%. The sequenced material came from peripheral blood. These receptor sequences come from a woman in her forties with COVID-19, enrolled during active disease.

The V call is TRBV6-5, the J call TRBJ2-1, with 7 nucleotides matching TRBD1. The germline CDR1 and CDR2 sequences are MNHEY and SVGAGI. J was trimmed by 0 bases and V by 7 bases; bases with no gene match: 0. The CDR3 runs 13 residues. The CDR3 spells CASTGGSYNEQFF. CDR3 coding DNA: TGTGCCAGCACAGGGGGCTCCTACAATGAGCAGTTCTTC.

V and J are TRBV5-1 and TRBJ2-5, with 7 bases aligning to TRBD1. The germline V gene encodes CDR1 SGHRS and CDR2 YFSETQ. The V and J ends lost 4 bases and 2 bases, in that order; junction bases with no gene match: 8. The CDR3 is 15 amino acids. CDR3 nucleotides: TGCGCCAGCAGCCCAGTCCCGGGACAGCAAGAGACCCAGTACTTC. It encodes CASSPVPGQQETQYF. The whole variable domain, filled in from reference TRBV5-1 and TRBJ2-5, reads KAGVTQTPRYLIKTRGQQVTLSCSPISGHRSVSWYQQTPGQGLQFLFEYFSETQRNKGNFPGRFSGRQFSNSRSEMNVSTLELGDSALYLCASSPVPGQQETQYFGPGTRLLVL.

The chain combines TRBV6-6 with TRBJ2-1; D unresolved. V lost 5 bases to trimming and J lost 8 bases, with 25 bases between them. This CDR3 is 17 amino acids long. Germline CDR1 and CDR2: MNHNY and SVGAGI (reference sequence). CDR3 residues: CASSRNPGTRVVDEQFF. As DNA, the CDR3 is TGTGCCAGCAGTCGCAACCCCGGTACTCGGGTTGTAGATGAGCAGTTCTTC.

This clone was observed once. This chain connects TRBV11-2 to TRBJ1-5, with TRBD1 as a possible D gene (5 bases). The germline V gene encodes CDR1 SGHAT and CDR2 FQNNGV. The V end lost 3 bases, the J end lost 5 bases, and 8 bases lay between the germline ends. The CDR3 sequence is 13 residues long. The CDR3 loop is CASSFQGYQPQHF. CDR3 sequence (DNA): TGTGCCAGCAGCTTTCAGGGCTATCAGCCCCAGCATTTT.

This clone was seen once. The rearrangement links TRBV6-6 to TRBJ1-3, with TRBD1 identical over 10 bases. Germline assignment: CDR1 MNHNY and CDR2 SVGAGI (reference sequence). The CDR3 spans 17 residues. V lost 5 bases, J lost 4 bases, and 11 bases stayed unmatched. Written as DNA, the CDR3 is TGTGCCAGCAGTCTGACTCGACAGGGGGCGTACGGAAACACCATATATTTT. Its protein is CASSLTRQGAYGNTIYF.

This clone was seen once. This sample includes further DNA sequences coding for the same CDR3. The rearrangement links TRBV18 to TRBJ1-1; 8 nucleotides line up with TRBD1. The V gene's germline CDR1 is KGHSH and CDR2 LQKENI. Losses at the gene ends were 1 base for V and 4 bases for J; bases not matched to a gene: 2. The CDR3 spans 14 residues. The CDR3 is CASSPQTGGTEAFF. The CDR3 DNA is TGTGCCAGCTCACCACAAACAGGGGGCACTGAAGCTTTCTTT.

The chain carries TRBV3-1 (or the pseudogene TRBV3-2) and TRBJ2-7, with TRBD2 as a possible D gene (5 bases). Between the trimmed V and J ends, which lost 4 bases and 4 bases, there was a span of 14 bases. Germline CDR1 reads LGHDT; CDR2 reads YNNKEL (reference sequence). The CDR3 extends over 14 amino acids. Written as DNA, the CDR3 is TGTGCCAGCAGCCGCGGGCCCGGCAGGTACGAGCAGTACTTC. As protein: CASSRGPGRYEQYF.

The CDR3 loop is CASSLGGALEQYF. The DNA of the CDR3 is TGTGCCAGCAGCTTAGGAGGAGCCCTGGAGCAGTACTTC. This chain uses TRBV11-2 with TRBJ2-7, with no clear D. The CDR3 loop spans 13 amino acids. Deletions cut 1 base from V and 7 bases from J, with 11 bases between. Germline assignment: CDR1 SGHAT and CDR2 FQNNGV.

V gene TRBV30 combines with J gene TRBJ1-2; no clear D. CDR3 length: 12 amino acids. Germline V gene data show CDR1 as GTSNPN and CDR2 as SVGIG (reference sequence). V was pared by 0 bases and J by 8 bases, with 10 bases between. CDR3 coding DNA: TGTGCCTGGAGTGTACAACCTTGGGGCTACACCTTC. This sequence encodes CAWSVQPWGYTF.

The chain is built from TRBV4-3 and TRBJ2-7; 8 bases line up with TRBD1. Germline V gene sequence: CDR1 LGHNA, CDR2 YSLEER. The CDR3 totals 14 residues. The V and J ends lost 2 bases and 9 bases, in that order; junction bases with no gene match: 9. CDR3 DNA: TGCGCCAGCAGCCAACAGGGACAGGCGTGGGGGCAGTACTTC. Translated, it gives CASSQQGQAWGQYF.

The rearrangement joins TRBV3-1 (or the pseudogene TRBV3-2) to TRBJ2-5, with 12 bases fitting TRBD1. J gave up 5 bases and V 0 bases, and 10 bases lay outside the gene matches. The germline gives CDR1 LGHDT, CDR2 YNNKEL (reference sequence). There are 18 residues in the CDR3. The DNA of the CDR3 is TGTGCCAGCAGCCAAGAGAGCCTGGGACAGGGGGCATGGGAGACCCAGTACTTC. As protein: CASSQESLGQGAWETQYF.

The gene calls are TRBV28 and TRBJ1-2; the D gene is possibly TRBD1 (6 bases). The V gene lost 6 bases and the J gene lost 5 bases, with 13 bases spanning the gap. The CDR3 totals 13 residues. Germline CDR1 and CDR2: MDHEN and SYDVKM. CDR3 nucleotide sequence: TGTGCCAGCAGGTCTGCAGGGGATTATGGCTACACCTTC. Translated, it gives CASRSAGDYGYTF.

The chain combines TRBV7-6 with TRBJ2-7, with 7 bases that match TRBD1. Germline V lookup: CDR1 SGHVS, CDR2 FNYEAQ. Trimming removed 5 bases from V and 0 bases from J; junction bases left unmatched: 10. CDR3 size: 16 residues. CDR3 region: CASSLQQGPSSYEQYF. The DNA for the CDR3 is TGTGCCAGCAGCCTGCAACAGGGGCCGAGCTCCTACGAGCAGTACTTC.

This sequence joins TRBV7-3 and TRBJ2-1; no reliable D call. The CDR3 is made up of 15 amino acids. Germline V gene sequence: CDR1 SGHTA, CDR2 FQGTGA. Trimming stripped 5 bases from V and 4 bases from J, with 15 bases between. The CDR3 sequence: CASSLYRSSYNEQFF. CDR3 DNA sequence: TGTGCCAGCAGCCTTTACAGATCCTCATACAATGAGCAGTTCTTC.

CDR3 region: CASGILGQGISYEQYF. CDR3 DNA sequence: TGTGCCAGCGGGATCTTAGGACAGGGAATTTCCTACGAGCAGTACTTC. The chain combines TRBV27 with TRBJ2-7, with 8 bases identical to TRBD1. Germline CDR1 MNHEY, CDR2 SMNVEV (reference sequence). This CDR3 is built from 16 residues. V lost 8 bases to trimming and J lost 1 base; unmatched junction nucleotides: 13.

The chain carries TRBV19 and TRBJ1-3; D gene ambiguous. The V end was cut by 6 bases, the J end by 4 bases, with 10 bases between. Germline CDR1 and CDR2: LNHDA and SQIVND (reference sequence). The CDR3 spans 13 residues. The CDR3 region is CASSPQAGNTIYF. The CDR3 nucleotides are TGTGCCAGTAGCCCCCAGGCCGGAAACACCATATATTTT.

This chain links TRBV5-5 with TRBJ2-1; TRBD2 might be the D (6 bases). The germline CDR1 and CDR2 sequences are SGHKS and YYEKEE (reference sequence). The CDR3 covers 14 residues. Trimming shortened V by 3 bases and J by 7 bases, and 14 bases separated the two germline ends. CDR3 DNA sequence: TGTGCCAGCAGCTCAGGACTACCTTCAAATGAGCAGTTCTTC. Amino acids: CASSSGLPSNEQFF.

The chain couples TRBV27 to TRBJ2-3; 11 nucleotides match TRBD2. There are 14 residues in the CDR3. Looked up from germline, CDR1 is MNHEY and CDR2 is SMNVEV (reference sequence). Trimming removed 5 bases from V and 8 bases from J; junction bases left unmatched: 6. As DNA, the CDR3 is TGTGCCAGCAGTCAACGACTAGCGGGGACTACGCAGTATTTT. Translated, it gives CASSQRLAGTTQYF.

The table lists this clone with a count of one. This chain joins TRBV7-3 and TRBJ2-1; 8 bases line up with TRBD2. Trimming removed 6 bases from V and 2 bases from J; junction bases left unmatched: 9. This CDR3 contains 16 residues. Germline assignment: CDR1 SGHTA and CDR2 FQGTGA. CDR3 sequence (DNA): TGTGCCAGCAGTAAAACGTCTAGCGGGCCCTACAATGAGCAGTTCTTC. Protein: CASSKTSSGPYNEQFF.

The chain couples TRBV18 to TRBJ1-2; D may be TRBD1 (5 bases). Between the trimmed V and J ends, which lost 4 bases and 4 bases, there was a span of 19 bases. The germline V gene encodes CDR1 KGHSH and CDR2 LQKENI. There are 16 residues in the CDR3. CDR3 nucleotides: TGTGCCAGCTCACTGAGCGGGCAGGGAAGCCTCTATGGCTACACCTTC. Translating it yields CASSLSGQGSLYGYTF.

The rearrangement uses TRBV6-5 and TRBJ2-7; tentative D call: TRBD1 (5 bases). Between the trimmed V and J ends, which lost 0 bases and 0 bases, there was a span of 6 bases. The CDR3 spans 14 residues. Germline V gene lookup returns CDR1 MNHEY and CDR2 SVGAGI. CDR3 sequence: CASSYSTASYEQYF. The CDR3 nucleotides read TGTGCCAGCAGTTACTCGACAGCCTCCTACGAGCAGTACTTC.

The V gene is TRBV7-3, the J gene TRBJ2-1; D remains ambiguous. The CDR3 sequence is 13 residues long. The germline V gene has CDR1 SGHTA and CDR2 FQGTGA. V shed 3 bases and J shed 3 bases, with 6 bases lying between them. The CDR3 region has the DNA TGTGCCAGCAGCTTCGGGTTCTACAATGAGCAGTTCTTC. Translated, it gives CASSFGFYNEQFF.

V usage is TRBV5-1 and J usage is TRBJ2-7, with 10 bases fitting TRBD1. This CDR3 is 17 amino acids long. The ends lost 2 bases at V and 5 bases at J; junction bases unmatched: 13. CDR1 is SGHRS, CDR2 YFSETQ, per germline. The DNA for the CDR3 is TGCGCCAGCAGCTTCATCCCGCCGGGACAGGGGTCAAACGAGCAGTACTTC. Translated: CASSFIPPGQGSNEQYF. Supplemented by reference TRBV5-1 and TRBJ2-7, the full variable domain reads KAGVTQTPRYLIKTRGQQVTLSCSPISGHRSVSWYQQTPGQGLQFLFEYFSETQRNKGNFPGRFSGRQFSNSRSEMNVSTLELGDSALYLCASSFIPPGQGSNEQYFGPGTRLTVT.

J is TRBJ1-1 and V is TRBV6-5, with a tentative D call TRBD1 (5 bases). CDR3 length: 13 residues. In germline, CDR1 is MNHEY, CDR2 SVGAGI. Trimming stripped 7 bases from V and 7 bases from J, with 16 bases between. The CDR3 spells CASISHGGNEAFF. CDR3 coding DNA: TGTGCCAGCATTTCGCACGGGGGGAATGAAGCTTTCTTT.

The chain recombines TRBV5-4 with TRBJ2-3, with D maybe TRBD2 (6 bases). From germline, CDR1 is SGHNT and CDR2 YYREEE (reference sequence). The ends were cut back, 0 bases at V and 5 bases at J, with 13 bases in the middle. The CDR3 loop spans 15 amino acids. CDR3 nucleotides: TGTGCCAGCAGCTTGGGCGGAGGGGCCTTAGATACGCAGTATTTT. Protein product: CASSLGGGALDTQYF.

This clone has only one observation. The J gene is TRBJ2-4, the V gene TRBV9; TRBD1 matches 8 bases. CDR3 length: 14 amino acids. CDR1 and CDR2 (germline): SGDLS, YYNGEE. Unmatched junction bases numbered 0, after V lost 0 bases and J lost 4 bases. The DNA for the CDR3 is TGTGCCAGCAGCGTAGGGACAGGGAAAAACATTCAGTACTTC. It encodes CASSVGTGKNIQYF.

The chain couples TRBV19 to TRBJ1-1, with 7 bases matching TRBD1. Germline V lookup: CDR1 LNHDA, CDR2 SQIVND (reference sequence). V was clipped by 5 bases and J by 0 bases; unmatched bases: 9. This CDR3 is 16 amino acids long. CDR3 amino acids: CASSPGGQIMNTEAFF. DNA of the CDR3: TGTGCCAGTAGTCCCGGGGGACAGATAATGAACACTGAAGCTTTCTTT. Using reference TRBV19 and TRBJ1-1 for the parts outside the CDR3, the full variable domain is DGGITQSPKYLFRKEGQNVTLSCEQNLNHDAMYWYRQDPGQGLRLIYYSQIVNDFQKGDIAEGYSVSREKKESFPLTVTSAQKNPTAFYLCASSPGGQIMNTEAFFGQGTRLTVV.

The chain employs TRBV14 and TRBJ1-4, with D possibly being TRBD1 (6 bases). The CDR3 has 16 amino acids. Looked up from germline, CDR1 is SGHDN and CDR2 is FVKESK. Trimming pared 2 bases from V and 8 bases from J, leaving 18 bases between. For the CDR3, the DNA is TGTGCCAGCAGCCAATTCGGCGACAGGATTGAGGAAAAACTGTTTTTT. As protein: CASSQFGDRIEEKLFF. Full variable domain (outside the CDR3, taken from reference TRBV14 and TRBJ1-4): EAGVTQFPSHSVIEKGQTVTLRCDPISGHDNLYWYRRVMGKEIKFLLHFVKESKQDESGMPNNRFLAERTGGTYSTLKVQPAELEDSGVYFCASSQFGDRIEEKLFFGSGTQLSVL.

V is TRBV5-1 and J is TRBJ2-1, with 8 bases matching TRBD1. CDR1 SGHRS and CDR2 YFSETQ come from the germline V gene. The trim removed 1 base at V and 8 bases at J, leaving 8 bases unmatched. There are 15 residues in the CDR3. The CDR3 loop is CASSLLDRVLDEQFF. As DNA, the CDR3 is TGCGCCAGCAGCTTGTTGGACAGGGTCCTGGATGAGCAGTTCTTC.

This chain joins TRBV30 and TRBJ2-7; the match to TRBD1 covers 8 bases. Trimming took 1 base from V and 3 from J; bases not matched to a gene: 5. This CDR3 spans 14 amino acids. Germline V gene lookup returns CDR1 GTSNPN and CDR2 SVGIG (reference sequence). The CDR3 DNA follows: TGTGCCTGGAGTGGGGGACAGGCGTTCTACGAGCAGTACTTC. It specifies CAWSGGQAFYEQYF.

The chain uses TRBV5-1 and TRBJ1-4; 7 bases fit TRBD1. CDR3 size: 17 residues. In germline, CDR1 is SGHRS, CDR2 YFSETQ. Trimming cost V 1 base and J 2 bases; bases outside gene matches: 8. The CDR3 reads CASSLRGGDATNEKLFF. For the CDR3, the DNA is TGCGCCAGCAGCTTGCGAGGGGGCGATGCGACTAATGAAAAACTGTTTTTT.

The CDR3 nucleotides are TGTGCCAGCAGCTTAGAGGGGTATTCACCCCTCCACTTT. It codes for CASSLEGYSPLHF. V and J are TRBV7-2 and TRBJ1-6; TRBD1 is a possible D gene (5 bases). Germline values: CDR1 SGHTA, CDR2 FQGNSA. The ends were cut back, 1 base at V and 8 bases at J, with 6 bases in the middle. The CDR3 sequence is 13 residues long.